A selection of T cell receptor beta chains follows, all from one sample in a study of blood T cell repertoires in COVID-19. TCRdb's copy holds only in-frame clones and misses some; the assay was immunoSEQ multiplex PCR. The sample contains about 210,000 clones, around 80% of which appear only once. Sequenced sample: peripheral blood. The receptors originated from a woman older than 75 with COVID-19, enrolled during active disease. CDR3s include the opening cysteine and the closing phenylalanine or tryptophan. D genes are given only for firm matches. Clone size is stated in some rows and not others, as once, few, many or a class when expanded.

abundance	len	d_gene	v_gene	j_gene	CDR3nt	CDR3aa
once	14	TRBD2	TRBV9	TRBJ2-5	TGTGCCAGCAGCGAGACTAGCGGCCAAGAGACCCAGTACTTC	CASSETSGQETQYF
NA	13	NA	TRBV7-8	TRBJ1-1	TGTGCCAGCAGCCTCGGGTGGAACACTGAAGCTTTCTTT	CASSLGWNTEAFF
NA	15	TRBD1	TRBV19	TRBJ1-2	TGTGCCATCTCTGAACGGGGACAGGGGGGCTATGGCTACACCTTC	CAISERGQGGYGYTF
NA	13	TRBD2	TRBV29-1	TRBJ2-1	TGCAGCTTTTGGACTAGCAGCCGCAATGAGCAGTTCTTC	CSFWTSSRNEQFF
NA	14	NA	TRBV7-9	TRBJ1-4	TGTGCCAGCAGCCCCAGGGTGAATCATGAAAAACTGTTTTTT	CASSPRVNHEKLFF
NA	12	NA	TRBV27	TRBJ1-5	TGTGCCAGCAGGCGGGGGAATCAGCCCCAGCATTTT	CASRRGNQPQHF
NA	14	TRBD1	TRBV19	TRBJ1-2	TGTGCCAGTAGGTGGACAGGAGAGACATATGGCTACACCTTC	CASRWTGETYGYTF
NA	15	NA	TRBV6-9	TRBJ1-2	TGTGCTGGCGGATGTGCGGGGGGCGATAGCTATGGCTACACCTTC	CAGGCAGGDSYGYTF
NA	16	TRBD2	TRBV5-1	TRBJ2-1	TGCGCCAGCAGCTATGGCGGACTAGCGGGGGGCCTCGGGCGGTTCTTC	CASSYGGLAGGLGRFF
NA	15	TRBD1	TRBV3-1/TRBV3-2	TRBJ2-7	TGTGCCAGCAGCCAAGTGGCAGGGGGTCCCTACGAGCAGTACTTC	CASSQVAGGPYEQYF
NA	15	NA	TRBV7-8	TRBJ2-7	TGTGCCAGCAGCTTAGCGGGCAGGGCAACCTACGAGCAGTACTTC	CASSLAGRATYEQYF
NA	13	NA	TRBV3-1/TRBV3-2	TRBJ1-1	TGTGCCAGCAGCCAAGGGGCTGGCACTGAAGCTTTCTTT	CASSQGAGTEAFF
NA	16	NA	TRBV6-1	TRBJ2-3	TGTGCCAGCAGTGAAGGGGCGGGATGGGCCACAGATACGCAGTATTTT	CASSEGAGWATDTQYF
once	14	TRBD1	TRBV6-2/TRBV6-3	TRBJ1-5	TGTGCCAGCAGTGACTCCTACAGGGGGCAGCCCCAGCATTTT	CASSDSYRGQPQHF
once	15	TRBD2	TRBV3-1/TRBV3-2	TRBJ2-7	TGTGCCAGCAGCCCACGACTAGCGGGCACCTACGAGCAGTACTTC	CASSPRLAGTYEQYF
NA	15	TRBD1	TRBV2	TRBJ2-7	TGTGCCAGCAGTGAAAGGCCGGGACAGGGGATCAAGGAGTACTTC	CASSERPGQGIKEYF